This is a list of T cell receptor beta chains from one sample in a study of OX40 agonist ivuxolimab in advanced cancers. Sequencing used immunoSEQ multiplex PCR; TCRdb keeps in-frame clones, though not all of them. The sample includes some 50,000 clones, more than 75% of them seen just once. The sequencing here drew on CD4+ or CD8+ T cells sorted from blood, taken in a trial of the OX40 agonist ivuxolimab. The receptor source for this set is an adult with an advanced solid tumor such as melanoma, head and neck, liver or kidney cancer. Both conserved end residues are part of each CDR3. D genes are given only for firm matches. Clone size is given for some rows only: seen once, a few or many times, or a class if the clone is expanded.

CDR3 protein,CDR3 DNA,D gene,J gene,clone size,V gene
CASSESSGNEETQYF,TGTGCCAGCAGTGAGTCTAGCGGAAACGAAGAGACCCAGTACTTC,TRBD2,TRBJ2-5,NA,TRBV6-4
CASRRGGQSPLHF,TGTGCCAGTAGGCGTGGGGGACAGTCACCCCTCCACTTT,TRBD1,TRBJ1-6,NA,TRBV19
CASSQAGQGPYEQYF,TGTGCCAGCAGCCAAGCAGGACAGGGTCCCTACGAGCAGTACTTC,TRBD1,TRBJ2-7,NA,TRBV4-2
CASSHIRGTEAFF,TGTGCCAGCTCACATATTAGAGGCACTGAAGCTTTCTTT,NA,TRBJ1-1,NA,TRBV18
CASSGRDRGNYGYTF,TGTGCCAGCAGTGGACGGGACAGGGGGAACTATGGCTACACCTTC,TRBD1,TRBJ1-2,NA,TRBV6-5
CASSQGLAGYGEQYF,TGTGCCAGCAGCCAAGGCCTAGCGGGATATGGCGAGCAGTACTTC,TRBD2,TRBJ2-7,NA,TRBV14
CAWMRSRSGNTIYF,TGTGCCTGGATGCGAAGCCGCTCTGGAAACACCATATATTTT,NA,TRBJ1-3,NA,TRBV30
CASSLLGVMNTEAFF,TGTGCCAGCAGCTTACTGGGCGTAATGAACACTGAAGCTTTCTTT,NA,TRBJ1-1,NA,TRBV7-2
CASRPGEGSYEQYF,TGTGCCAGCCGACCGGGAGAGGGGTCCTACGAGCAGTACTTC,NA,TRBJ2-7,NA,TRBV7-9
CASSRIAGTGEAEQFF,TGTGCCAGCTCACGTATTGCCGGGACAGGGGAGGCTGAGCAGTTCTTC,TRBD1,TRBJ2-1,NA,TRBV18
CASSLVGTFTDTQYF,TGCGCCAGCAGCTTGGTCGGCACCTTCACAGATACGCAGTATTTT,NA,TRBJ2-3,NA,TRBV5-1
CASSPPRGIPGCTF,TGTGCCAGCTCACCACCTCGAGGGATCCCCGGCTGCACCTTC,NA,TRBJ1-2,NA,TRBV18
CASREGYNSPLHF,TGTGCCAGCAGAGAGGGGTATAATTCACCCCTCCACTTT,NA,TRBJ1-6,NA,TRBV7-8
CATYTQGAGNTIYF,TGTGCCACCTACACACAGGGGGCTGGAAACACCATATATTTT,TRBD1,TRBJ1-3,once,TRBV6-4
CASSEDSGGETQYF,TGTGCCAGCAGTGAAGACAGCGGGGGGGAGACCCAGTACTTC,TRBD2,TRBJ2-5,NA,TRBV6-1
CASSDSPGGVSGYTF,TGTGCCAGCAGTGACTCTCCTGGGGGGGTAAGCGGCTACACCTTC,NA,TRBJ1-2,NA,TRBV6-4
CASSDSRDSSSGANVLTF,TGTGCCAGCAGTGACTCGCGGGACAGCTCCTCTGGGGCCAACGTCCTGACTTTC,NA,TRBJ2-6,NA,TRBV6-4
CASSQSRTQYF,TGTGCCAGCAGCCAATCCAGGACGCAGTATTTT,NA,TRBJ2-3,NA,TRBV28
CATSDPLAGASYNEQFF,TGTGCCACCAGCGACCCCTTAGCGGGAGCGTCCTACAATGAGCAGTTCTTC,TRBD2,TRBJ2-1,NA,TRBV15
CASEVGGQGGQPQHF,TGTGCCAGCGAGGTTGGGGGACAGGGTGGTCAGCCCCAGCATTTT,TRBD1,TRBJ1-5,few,TRBV6-1
CASSTWTGIDTEAFF,TGTGCCAGCAGCACGTGGACAGGGATCGACACTGAAGCTTTCTTT,TRBD1,TRBJ1-1,NA,TRBV5-4
CAISESPQIRPTGNYGYTF,TGTGCCATCAGTGAGTCGCCTCAAATTAGACCGACAGGCAACTATGGCTACACCTTC,NA,TRBJ1-2,NA,TRBV10-3